This T cell receptor beta chain was identified during a study of T cells in Graves' hyperthyroidism and ophthalmopathy. This CDR3 spans 13 amino acids. The V and J ends lost 6 bases and 5 bases, in that order; junction bases with no gene match: 7. Germline V lookup: CDR1 MNHEY, CDR2 SMNVEV (reference sequence). Amplification targeted TCR beta CDR3 regions from RNA transcripts. HTBI primers drove first-round RT-PCR of the TCR CDR3. Using its own MiXCR run on the multiplex PCR reads, TCRdb lists one record per CDR3 protein. The profile covers 300,000 to 400,000 distinct CDR3 sequences, with roughly 18% appearing a single time and less than 65% taken by the ten largest. Broader study findings: Also found in blood were most expanded thyroid clonotypes above 0.001. The model identified upcoming ophthalmopathy a median about six months ahead of onset.

Disease duration under 2 months; hyperthyroidism patients were aged 18 to 65. Patients showing uncontrolled infection, other autoimmune disease, pregnancy or lactation were ineligible. For this clonotype: The antigen remains undetermined.

This chain connects TRBV27 to TRBJ2-7, with 7 positions matching TRBD1. This TCR was recovered from a woman aged 45-59 years with Graves' hyperthyroidism. Sequenced material: blood. CDR3 sequence reads: CASSATGWDEQYF. As DNA, the CDR3 is TGTGCCAGCAGCGCGACAGGGTGGGACGAGCAGTACTTC.